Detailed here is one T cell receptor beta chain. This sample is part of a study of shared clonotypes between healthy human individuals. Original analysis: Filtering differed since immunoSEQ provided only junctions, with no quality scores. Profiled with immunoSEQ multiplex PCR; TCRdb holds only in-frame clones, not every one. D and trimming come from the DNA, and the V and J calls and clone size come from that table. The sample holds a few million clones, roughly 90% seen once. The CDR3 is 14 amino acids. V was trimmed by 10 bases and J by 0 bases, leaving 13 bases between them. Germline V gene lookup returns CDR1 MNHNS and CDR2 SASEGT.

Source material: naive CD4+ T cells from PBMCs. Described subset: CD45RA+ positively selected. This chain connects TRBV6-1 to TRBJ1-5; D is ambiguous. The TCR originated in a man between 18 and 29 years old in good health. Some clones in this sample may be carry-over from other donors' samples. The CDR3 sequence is CATRRVGSNQPQHF. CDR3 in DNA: TGTGCCACCCGAAGGGTGGGTAGCAATCAGCCCCAGCATTTT.